This T cell receptor (beta chain) comes out of a study of cytotoxic CD8 clonotypes in ibrutinib-treated CLL. Background on the study: Partial responses numbered around 24 and complete responses 2; after a median around 68 months, about 15 stayed remitted and around 12 progressed. Once patients had received a median around 12 months of treatment, range 6 to 36, response samples were obtained.

Deep sequencing aimed at 1 in 200,000 to 1 in 1 million T cells' resolution. Libraries were prepared by immunoSEQ multiplex PCR; TCRdb keeps only in-frame clonotypes and omits some of them. The sample has roughly 150,000 clones; about 80% are singletons. Between the trimmed V and J ends, which lost 8 bases and 6 bases, there was a span of 14 bases. The CDR3 covers 13 residues. CDR1 and CDR2 (germline): MNHEY, SMNVEV (reference sequence). The sequenced sample was PBMCs, obtained after 24 months of ibrutinib treatment. The V call is TRBV27, the J call TRBJ1-5; D perhaps matches TRBD1 (5 bases). The TCR sequence derives from a human donor with chronic lymphocytic leukemia. CDR3 in DNA: TGTGCCAGCTCCGGGGGATACACTCAGCCCCAGCATTTT. Translating it yields CASSGGYTQPQHF.